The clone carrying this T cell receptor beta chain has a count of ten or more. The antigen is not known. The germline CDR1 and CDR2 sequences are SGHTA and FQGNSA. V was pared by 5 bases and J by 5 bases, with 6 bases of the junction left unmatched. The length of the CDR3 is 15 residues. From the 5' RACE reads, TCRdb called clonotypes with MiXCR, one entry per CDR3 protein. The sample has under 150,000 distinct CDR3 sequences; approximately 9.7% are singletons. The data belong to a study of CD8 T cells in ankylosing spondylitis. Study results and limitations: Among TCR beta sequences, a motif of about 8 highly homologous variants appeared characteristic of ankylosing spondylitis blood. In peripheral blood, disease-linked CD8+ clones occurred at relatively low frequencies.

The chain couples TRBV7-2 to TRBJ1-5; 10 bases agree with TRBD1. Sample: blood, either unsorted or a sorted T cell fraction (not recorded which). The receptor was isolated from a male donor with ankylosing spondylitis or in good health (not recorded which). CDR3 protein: CASSRRTGGDQPQHF. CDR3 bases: TGTGCCAGCAGCCGAAGGACAGGGGGTGATCAGCCCCAGCATTTT.